This T cell receptor (beta chain) originates from a study of OX40 agonist ivuxolimab in advanced cancers. Study-wide background: Patients with prior anti-PD-1, anti-PD-L1 or anti-CTLA-4 therapy were eligible; roughly 40% had some.

Repertoires were generated with immunoSEQ multiplex PCR, while TCRdb's copy carries only in-frame clones and drops some. Among roughly 30,000 clones listed, 85% to 95% were seen once. Germline lookup yields CDR1 LNHDA and CDR2 SQIVND (reference sequence). Trimming cost V 4 bases and J 4 bases; bases outside gene matches: 10. CDR3 length: 16 residues. Sample: CD4+ or CD8+ T cells sorted from blood, taken in a trial of the OX40 agonist ivuxolimab. This clonotype was obtained from an adult with an advanced solid tumor such as melanoma, head and neck, liver or kidney cancer. The chain uses TRBV19 and TRBJ2-1; TRBD1 agrees at 7 bases. The chain's CDR3 is CASSRGWDSFYNEQFF. The CDR3 DNA is TGTGCCAGTAGTAGGGGGTGGGACAGTTTTTACAATGAGCAGTTCTTC.